This T cell receptor beta chain was retrieved from a study of T cells in Graves' hyperthyroidism and ophthalmopathy. Study results and caveats: Ophthalmopathy was identified by the model a median around 6.9 months ahead of onset.

Graves' hyperthyroidism qualified as stable when ophthalmopathy did not progress within 18 months. PBMCs were derived from roughly 9.6 ml fresh peripheral blood. The germline CDR1 and CDR2 sequences are SNHLY and FYNNEI. This CDR3 comprises 12 residues. Trimming cost V 3 bases and J 8 bases, with 10 bases left between them. What was amplified from RNA transcripts were TCR beta CDR3 regions. The TCR CDR3 first-round RT-PCR relied on the HTBI primer set. Each CDR3 protein is one row after TCRdb ran MiXCR on the multiplex PCR reads. The sample carries hundreds of thousands of distinct CDR3 sequences, over 35% recorded once. A remark on this clonotype: Its specificity is not known. A single base separates this from a much larger clone, so it may be a read error.

The chain recombines TRBV2 with TRBJ1-1; no clear D gene. Sequenced material: blood. The receptor was isolated from a young man with Graves' hyperthyroidism. The CDR3 protein is CASSEMRLEAFF. In nucleotides, the CDR3 is TGTGCCAGCAGTGAGATGAGGTTGGAAGCTTTCTTT.